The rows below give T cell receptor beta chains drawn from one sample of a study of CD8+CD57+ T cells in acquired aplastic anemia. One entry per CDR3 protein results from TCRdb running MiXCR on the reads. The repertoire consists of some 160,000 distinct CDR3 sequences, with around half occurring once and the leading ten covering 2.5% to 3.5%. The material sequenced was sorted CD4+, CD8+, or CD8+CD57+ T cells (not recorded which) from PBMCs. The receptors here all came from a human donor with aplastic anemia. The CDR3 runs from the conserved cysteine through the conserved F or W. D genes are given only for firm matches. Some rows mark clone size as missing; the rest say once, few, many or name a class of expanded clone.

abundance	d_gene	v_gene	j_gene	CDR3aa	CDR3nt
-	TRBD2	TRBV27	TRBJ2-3	CASSLTSGRWTDTQYF	TGTGCCAGCAGTTTGACTAGCGGGAGATGGACAGATACGCAGTATTTT
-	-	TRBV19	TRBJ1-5	CASSTSRGSNQPQHF	TGTGCCAGTAGTACCTCGAGAGGGAGCAATCAGCCCCAGCATTTT
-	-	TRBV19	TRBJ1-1	CASRKQGYNTEAFF	TGTGCCAGTAGGAAACAGGGATATAACACTGAAGCTTTCTTT
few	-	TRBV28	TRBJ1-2	CASSVPGLSSYYGYTF	TGTGCCAGCAGTGTGCCGGGCCTCTCCTCTTACTATGGCTACACCTTC
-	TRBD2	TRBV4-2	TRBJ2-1	CASSPRQTSGNEQFF	TGTGCCAGCAGCCCAAGGCAGACTAGCGGGAATGAGCAGTTCTTC
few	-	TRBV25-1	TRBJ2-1	CASSELLGEGVLNEQFF	TGTGCCAGCAGTGAACTTTTAGGCGAGGGGGTTCTCAATGAGCAGTTCTTC
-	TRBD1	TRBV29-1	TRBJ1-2	CSVRGQGVYGYTF	TGCAGCGTTCGGGGACAGGGGGTATATGGCTACACCTTC
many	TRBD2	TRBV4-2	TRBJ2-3	CASSRASGDTDTQYF	TGTGCCAGCAGCCGGGCTAGCGGGGACACAGATACGCAGTATTTT
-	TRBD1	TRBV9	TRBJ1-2	CASTLFGTGVSYGHTF	TGTGCCAGCACCCTTTTCGGGACAGGGGTAAGCTATGGCCACACCTTC
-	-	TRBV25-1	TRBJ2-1	CASSESRSWYNEQFF	TGTGCCAGTAGTGAATCCCGCAGTTGGTACAATGAGCAGTTCTTC
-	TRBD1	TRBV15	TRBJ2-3	CATSHPRGLVF	TGTGCCACCAGCCACCCCAGGGGGCTCGTGTTT
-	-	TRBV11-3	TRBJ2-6	CASSFLGAGANVPTF	TGTGCCAGCAGCTTCTTAGGGGCTGGGGCCAACGTCCCGACTTTC
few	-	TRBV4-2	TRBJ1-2	CASSQGLMTNYGYTF	TGTGCCAGCAGCCAAGGGCTTATGACTAACTATGGCTACACCTTC
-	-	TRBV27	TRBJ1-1	CASRTLGGVNTEAFF	TGTGCCAGCAGGACCCTGGGGGGGGTAAACACTGAAGCTTTCTTT
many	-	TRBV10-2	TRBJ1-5	CASSDRYGNQPQHF	TGCGCCAGCAGTGATAGGTATGGCAATCAGCCCCAGCATTTT
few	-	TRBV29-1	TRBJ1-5	CSVAMAGGNQPQHF	TGCAGCGTTGCCATGGCAGGGGGCAATCAGCCCCAGCATTTT
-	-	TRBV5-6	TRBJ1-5	CASSGPGLRVDQPQHF	TGTGCCAGCAGCGGACCGGGACTCAGGGTTGATCAGCCCCAGCATTTT
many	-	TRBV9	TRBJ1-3	CASSVEAIAGNTIYF	TGTGCCAGCAGCGTAGAAGCTATCGCTGGAAACACCATATATTTT
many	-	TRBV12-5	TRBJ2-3	CASGSSGRIATQYF	TGTGCTAGTGGTTCGTCAGGGAGGATCGCTACGCAGTATTTT
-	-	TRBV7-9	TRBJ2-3	CASTRTDTQYF	TGTGCCAGCACCCGCACAGATACGCAGTATTTT
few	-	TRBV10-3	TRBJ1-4	CASSTGPTNEKLFF	TGTGCCAGCTCAACAGGGCCAACTAATGAAAAACTGTTTTTT
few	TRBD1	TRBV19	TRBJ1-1	CASSTGQESRTEAFF	TGTGCCAGTAGTACCGGACAGGAATCGAGGACTGAAGCTTTCTTT
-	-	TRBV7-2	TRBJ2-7	CASSLANLVRGYEQYF	TGTGCCAGCAGCTTAGCGAACCTAGTAAGGGGCTACGAGCAGTACTTC
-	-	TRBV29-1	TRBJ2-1	CSVEDVAGLYNEQFF	TGCAGCGTTGAAGATGTGGCAGGGTTATACAATGAGCAGTTCTTC
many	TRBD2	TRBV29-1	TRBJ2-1	CSLGTSGHNEQFF	TGCAGCCTTGGGACTAGCGGACACAATGAGCAGTTCTTC
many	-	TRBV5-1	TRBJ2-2	CASSLGQVGPGELFF	TGCGCCAGCAGCTTGGGACAGGTTGGGCCCGGGGAGCTGTTTTTT